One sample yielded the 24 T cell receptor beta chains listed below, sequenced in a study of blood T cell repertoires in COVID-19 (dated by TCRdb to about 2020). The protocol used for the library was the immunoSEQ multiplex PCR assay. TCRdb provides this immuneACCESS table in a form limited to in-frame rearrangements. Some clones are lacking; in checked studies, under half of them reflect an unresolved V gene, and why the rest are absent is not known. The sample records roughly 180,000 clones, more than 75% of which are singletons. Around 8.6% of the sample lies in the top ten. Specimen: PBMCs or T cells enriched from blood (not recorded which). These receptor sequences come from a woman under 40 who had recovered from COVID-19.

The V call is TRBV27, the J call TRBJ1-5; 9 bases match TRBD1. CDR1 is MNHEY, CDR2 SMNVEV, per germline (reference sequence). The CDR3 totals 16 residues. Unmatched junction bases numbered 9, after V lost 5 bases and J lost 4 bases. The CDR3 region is CASSKLADRGNQPQHF. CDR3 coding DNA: TGTGCCAGCAGTAAACTGGCGGACAGGGGAAATCAGCCCCAGCATTTT.

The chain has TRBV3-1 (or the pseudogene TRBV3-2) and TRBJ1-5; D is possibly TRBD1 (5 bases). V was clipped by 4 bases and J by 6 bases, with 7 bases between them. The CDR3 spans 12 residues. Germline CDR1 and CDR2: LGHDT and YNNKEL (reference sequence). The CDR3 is CASSLRGQPQHF. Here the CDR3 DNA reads TGTGCCAGCAGCCTTAGGGGTCAGCCCCAGCATTTT.

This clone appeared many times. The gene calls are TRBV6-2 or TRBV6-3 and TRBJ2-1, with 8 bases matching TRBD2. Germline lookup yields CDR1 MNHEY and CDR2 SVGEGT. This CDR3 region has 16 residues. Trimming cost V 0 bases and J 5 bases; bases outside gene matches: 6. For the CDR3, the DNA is TGTGCCAGCAGTTACTCAAATCCACTAGCGGACAATGAGCAGTTCTTC. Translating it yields CASSYSNPLADNEQFF.

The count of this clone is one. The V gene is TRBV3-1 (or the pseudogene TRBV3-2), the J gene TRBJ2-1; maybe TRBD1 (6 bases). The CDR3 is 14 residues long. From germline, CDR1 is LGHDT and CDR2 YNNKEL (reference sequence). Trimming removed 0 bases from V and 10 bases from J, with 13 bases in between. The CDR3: CASSQDSGAGEQFF. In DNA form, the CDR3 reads TGTGCCAGCAGCCAAGATTCAGGGGCTGGGGAGCAGTTCTTC.

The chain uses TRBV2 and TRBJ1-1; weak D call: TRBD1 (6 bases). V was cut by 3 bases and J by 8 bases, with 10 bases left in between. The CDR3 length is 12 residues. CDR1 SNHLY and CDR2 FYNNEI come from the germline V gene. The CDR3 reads CASSENRAEAFF. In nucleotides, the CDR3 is TGTGCCAGCAGTGAGAACAGGGCCGAAGCTTTCTTT.

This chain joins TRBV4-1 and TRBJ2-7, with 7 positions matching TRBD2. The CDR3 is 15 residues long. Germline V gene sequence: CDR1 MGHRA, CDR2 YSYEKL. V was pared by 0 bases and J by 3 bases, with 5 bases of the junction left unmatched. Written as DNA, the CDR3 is TGCGCCAGCAGCCAAGAAAAAACGGGAGGCTACGAGCAGTACTTC. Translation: CASSQEKTGGYEQYF.

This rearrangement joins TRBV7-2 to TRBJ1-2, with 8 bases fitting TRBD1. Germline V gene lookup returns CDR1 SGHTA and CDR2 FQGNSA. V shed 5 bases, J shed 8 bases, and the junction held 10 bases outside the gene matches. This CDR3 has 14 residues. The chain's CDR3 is CASSTNTGGSGYTF. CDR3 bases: TGTGCCAGCAGCACGAACACAGGGGGGAGCGGCTACACCTTC.

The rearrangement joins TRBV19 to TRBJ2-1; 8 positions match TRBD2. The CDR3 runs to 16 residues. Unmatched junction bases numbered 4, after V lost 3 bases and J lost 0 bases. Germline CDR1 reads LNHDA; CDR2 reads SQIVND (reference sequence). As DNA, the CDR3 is TGTGCCAGTAGTATCGATACTAGCGGCTCCTACAATGAGCAGTTCTTC. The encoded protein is CASSIDTSGSYNEQFF. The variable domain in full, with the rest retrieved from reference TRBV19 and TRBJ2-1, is DGGITQSPKYLFRKEGQNVTLSCEQNLNHDAMYWYRQDPGQGLRLIYYSQIVNDFQKGDIAEGYSVSREKKESFPLTVTSAQKNPTAFYLCASSIDTSGSYNEQFFGPGTRLTVL.

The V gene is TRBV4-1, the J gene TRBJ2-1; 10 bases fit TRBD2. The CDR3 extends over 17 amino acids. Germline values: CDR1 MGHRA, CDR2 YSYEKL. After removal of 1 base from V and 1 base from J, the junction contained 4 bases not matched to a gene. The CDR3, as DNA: TGCGCCAGCAGCCAAGCCCTACTAGCGGGGTCCTACAATGAGCAGTTCTTC. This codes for CASSQALLAGSYNEQFF.

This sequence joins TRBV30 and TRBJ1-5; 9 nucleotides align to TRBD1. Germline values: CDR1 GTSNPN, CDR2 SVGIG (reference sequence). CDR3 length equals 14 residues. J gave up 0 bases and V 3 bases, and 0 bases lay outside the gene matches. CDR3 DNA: TGTGCCTGGAGGGGACAGGGTAGCAATCAGCCCCAGCATTTT. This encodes CAWRGQGSNQPQHF.

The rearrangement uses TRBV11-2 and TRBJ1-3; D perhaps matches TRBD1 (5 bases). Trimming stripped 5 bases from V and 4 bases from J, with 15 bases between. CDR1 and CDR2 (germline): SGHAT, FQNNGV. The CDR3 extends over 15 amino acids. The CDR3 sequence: CASSTSPDTGNTIYF. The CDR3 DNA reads TGTGCCAGCAGCACGTCCCCGGACACGGGAAACACCATATATTTT.

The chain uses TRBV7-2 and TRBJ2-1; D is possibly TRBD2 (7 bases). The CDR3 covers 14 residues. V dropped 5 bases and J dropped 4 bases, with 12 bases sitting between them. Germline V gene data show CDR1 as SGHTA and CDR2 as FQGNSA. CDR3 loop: CASSRTRGYNEQFF. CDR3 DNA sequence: TGTGCCAGCAGCCGGACTAGGGGGTACAATGAGCAGTTCTTC.

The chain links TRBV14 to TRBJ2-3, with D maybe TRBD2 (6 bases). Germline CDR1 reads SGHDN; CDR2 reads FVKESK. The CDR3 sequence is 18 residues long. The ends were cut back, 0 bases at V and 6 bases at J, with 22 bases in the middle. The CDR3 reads CASSQDRRGLRKDDTQYF. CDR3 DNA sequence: TGTGCCAGCAGCCAAGATCGGAGGGGATTGAGAAAAGACGATACGCAGTATTTT.

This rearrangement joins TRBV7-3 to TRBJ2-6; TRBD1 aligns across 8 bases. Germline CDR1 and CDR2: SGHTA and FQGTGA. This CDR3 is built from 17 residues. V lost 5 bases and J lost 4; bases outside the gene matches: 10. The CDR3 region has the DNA TGTGCCAGCAGCCCTGACAGGGGCGAAGGAGGGGCCAACGTCCTGACTTTC. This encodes CASSPDRGEGGANVLTF.

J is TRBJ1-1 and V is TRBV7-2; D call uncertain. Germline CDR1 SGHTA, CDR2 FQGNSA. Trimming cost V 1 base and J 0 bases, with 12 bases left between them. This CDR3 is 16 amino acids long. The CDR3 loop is CASSLDAPYLNTEAFF. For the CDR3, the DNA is TGTGCCAGCAGCTTAGATGCCCCCTACCTGAACACTGAAGCTTTCTTT.

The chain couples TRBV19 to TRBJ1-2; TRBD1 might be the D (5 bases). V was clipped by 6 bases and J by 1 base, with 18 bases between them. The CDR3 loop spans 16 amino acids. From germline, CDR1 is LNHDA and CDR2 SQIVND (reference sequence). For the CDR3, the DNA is TGTGCCAGTAGCCCAACCAAGACAGCTGATAACTATGGCTACACCTTC. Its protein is CASSPTKTADNYGYTF. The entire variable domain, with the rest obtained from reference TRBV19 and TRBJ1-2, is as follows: DGGITQSPKYLFRKEGQNVTLSCEQNLNHDAMYWYRQDPGQGLRLIYYSQIVNDFQKGDIAEGYSVSREKKESFPLTVTSAQKNPTAFYLCASSPTKTADNYGYTFGSGTRLTVV.

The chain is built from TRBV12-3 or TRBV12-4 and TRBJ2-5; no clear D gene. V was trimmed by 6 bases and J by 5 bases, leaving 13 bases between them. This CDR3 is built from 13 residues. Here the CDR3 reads CASSPGPVETQYF. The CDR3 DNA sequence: TGTGCCAGCAGCCCTGGTCCGGTGGAGACCCAGTACTTC.

This CDR3 reads CASSQRTNTGELFF. The CDR3 nucleotides read TGTGCCAGCAGTCAGAGGACGAACACCGGGGAGCTGTTTTTT. The chain links TRBV28 to TRBJ2-2; D remains unclear. CDR3 size: 14 residues. The germline V gene has CDR1 MDHEN and CDR2 SYDVKM. The V end lost 5 bases, the J end lost 0 bases, and 7 bases lay between the germline ends. Combining the CDR3 with reference TRBV28 and TRBJ2-2 gives the whole variable domain DVKVTQSSRYLVKRTGEKVFLECVQDMDHENMFWYRQDPGLGLRLIYFSYDVKMKEKGDIPEGYSVSREKKERFSLILESASTNQTSMYLCASSQRTNTGELFFGEGSRLTVL.

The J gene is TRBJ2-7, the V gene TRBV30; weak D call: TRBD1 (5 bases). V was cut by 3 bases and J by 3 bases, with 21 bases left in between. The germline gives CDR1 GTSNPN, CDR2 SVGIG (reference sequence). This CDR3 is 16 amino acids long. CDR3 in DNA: TGTGCCTGGAGGGCCCCGCGACAGCCTCCCAGCTACGAGCAGTACTTC. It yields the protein CAWRAPRQPPSYEQYF. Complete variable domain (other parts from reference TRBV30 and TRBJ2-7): SQTIHQWPATLVQPVGSPLSLECTVEGTSNPNLYWYRQAAGRGLQLLFYSVGIGQISSEVPQNLSASRPQDRQFILSSKKLLLSDSGFYLCAWRAPRQPPSYEQYFGPGTRLTVT.

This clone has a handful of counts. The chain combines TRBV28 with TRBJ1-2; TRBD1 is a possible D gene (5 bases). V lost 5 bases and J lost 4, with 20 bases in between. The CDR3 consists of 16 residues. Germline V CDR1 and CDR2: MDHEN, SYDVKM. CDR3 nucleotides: TGTGCCAGCAGTCCAAACCGACGGCGGGGGGGCTATGGCTACACCTTC. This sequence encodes CASSPNRRRGGYGYTF.

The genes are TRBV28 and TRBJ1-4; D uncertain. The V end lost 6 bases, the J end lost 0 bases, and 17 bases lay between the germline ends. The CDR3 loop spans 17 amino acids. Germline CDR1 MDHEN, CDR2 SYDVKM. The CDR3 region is CASSMDVRDATNEKLFF. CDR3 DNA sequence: TGTGCCAGCAGCATGGATGTGAGGGATGCAACTAATGAAAAACTGTTTTTT.

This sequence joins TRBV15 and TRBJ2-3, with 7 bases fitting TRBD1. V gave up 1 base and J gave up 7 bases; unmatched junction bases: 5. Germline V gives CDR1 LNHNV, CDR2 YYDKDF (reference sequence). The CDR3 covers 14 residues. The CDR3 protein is CATSRGGDSNTQYF. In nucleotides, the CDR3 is TGTGCCACCAGCAGAGGAGGGGACAGCAATACGCAGTATTTT. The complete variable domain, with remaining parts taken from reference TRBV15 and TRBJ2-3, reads DAMVIQNPRYQVTQFGKPVTLSCSQTLNHNVMYWYQQKSSQAPKLLFHYYDKDFNNEADTPDNFQSRRPNTSFCFLDIRSPGLGDTAMYLCATSRGGDSNTQYFGPGTRLTVL.

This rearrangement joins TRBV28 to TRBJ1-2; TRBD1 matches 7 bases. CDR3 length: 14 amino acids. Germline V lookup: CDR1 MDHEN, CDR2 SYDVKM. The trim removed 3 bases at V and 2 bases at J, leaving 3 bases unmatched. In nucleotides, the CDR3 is TGTGCCAGCAGTTTTCCAGGGGGGAACTATGGCTACACCTTC. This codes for CASSFPGGNYGYTF.

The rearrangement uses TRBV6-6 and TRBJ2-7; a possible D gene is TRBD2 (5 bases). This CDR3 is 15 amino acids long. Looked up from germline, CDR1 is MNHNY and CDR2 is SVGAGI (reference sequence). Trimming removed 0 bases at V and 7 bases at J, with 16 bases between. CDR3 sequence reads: CASSYSGSGRREQYF. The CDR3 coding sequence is TGTGCCAGCAGTTACTCCGGAAGCGGCCGAAGGGAGCAGTACTTC.